Reported below is one T cell receptor (beta chain). The data derive from a study of blood T cell repertoires in COVID-19. Overall study: The study drew acute and convalescent COVID-19 samples from the United States, Italy and Spain. In each case, the material was cDNA or gDNA derived from T cells, B-cell-depleted T cells, or PBMCs.

In the study's own analysis: Estimated nucleated cell counts came from reference gene primer amplification. Assay used: immunoSEQ multiplex PCR; TCRdb lists only in-frame clones, some missing. The DNA gave D and trimming, while V, J and clone size come from that table. The table has over 45,000 clones, roughly four fifths seen once. The CDR3 extends over 15 amino acids. V was clipped by 10 bases and J by 4 bases, with 22 bases between them. Germline values: CDR1 SNHLY, CDR2 FYNNEI. Specimen: peripheral blood. The V and J genes are TRBV2 and TRBJ1-2; weak D call: TRBD1 (5 bases). The clonotype was recovered from a man in his forties or fifties with acute or convalescent COVID-19. This chain's CDR3 is CATALSLTASYGYTF. Written as DNA, the CDR3 is TGTGCCACAGCCTTGAGTCTGACAGCGTCCTATGGCTACACCTTC.